The 27 T cell receptor beta chains below were found in one sample sequenced in a study of blood T cell repertoires in COVID-19. Clones were sequenced by immunoSEQ multiplex PCR, and TCRdb holds only the in-frame ones, with some missing. The sample includes roughly 100,000 clones, roughly 80% of them seen just once. Input material: peripheral blood. The receptors here all came from a woman older than 75 with acute or convalescent COVID-19.

The chain couples TRBV6-2 or TRBV6-3 to TRBJ1-1; no clear D. The germline CDR1 and CDR2 sequences are MNHEY and SVGEGT. The CDR3 runs 14 residues. V lost 5 bases and J 5 bases, leaving 15 bases between the germline ends. The CDR3 protein is CASSTPTGITEAFF. DNA of the CDR3: TGTGCCAGCAGTACCCCGACGGGAATTACTGAAGCTTTCTTT.

The genes are TRBV24-1 and TRBJ2-1; D perhaps matches TRBD1 (6 bases). The CDR3 consists of 14 residues. Between the trimmed V and J ends, which lost 3 bases and 5 bases, there was a span of 10 bases. Per the germline V gene, CDR1 is KGHDR and CDR2 is SFDVKD. CDR3 in amino acids: CATSDTGYHNEQFF. DNA for the CDR3: TGTGCCACCAGTGATACAGGGTACCACAATGAGCAGTTCTTC.

The chain is built from TRBV5-4 and TRBJ2-3, with a tentative D call TRBD2 (5 bases). The CDR3 runs to 15 residues. CDR1 is SGHNT, CDR2 YYREEE, per germline (reference sequence). V lost 0 bases to trimming and J lost 3 bases, with 11 bases between them. As DNA, the CDR3 is TGTGCCAGCAGCTTGGACTCGGGGTTGACAGATACGCAGTATTTT. It encodes CASSLDSGLTDTQYF.

The V and J genes are TRBV7-8 and TRBJ2-7; TRBD2 agrees at 9 bases. The CDR3 covers 16 residues. The germline gives CDR1 SGHVS, CDR2 FQNEAQ. V gave up 1 base and J gave up 3 bases; unmatched junction bases: 7. The CDR3 here is CASSLVGGTSSYEQYV. The CDR3 nucleotides are TGTGCCAGCAGCTTAGTTGGGGGGACTAGCAGCTACGAGCAGTACGTC.

This chain links TRBV29-1 with TRBJ1-1; 10 nucleotides align to TRBD1. The J segment lost 5 bases and the V segment lost 4 bases, leaving 10 bases of the junction unmatched. The germline CDR1 and CDR2 sequences are SQVTM and ANQGSEA. This CDR3 contains 15 residues. CDR3 in amino acids: CSVGQGAKGGTEAFF. The CDR3 DNA reads TGCAGCGTTGGACAGGGGGCGAAAGGGGGAACTGAAGCTTTCTTT.

V usage is TRBV7-2 and J usage is TRBJ2-1; no clear D gene. The CDR3 runs to 15 residues. Trimming stripped 3 bases from V and 8 bases from J, with 17 bases between. Germline values: CDR1 SGHTA, CDR2 FQGNSA. Written as DNA, the CDR3 is TGTGCCAGCAGCTTGGGTCTGTTACTGGGCGATGAGCAGTTCTTC. This codes for CASSLGLLLGDEQFF.

In nucleotides, the CDR3 is TGTGCCAGCAGCTTGGCCAACAGGTCGAACACCGGGGAGCTGTTTTTT. The encoded protein is CASSLANRSNTGELFF. The chain carries TRBV5-6 and TRBJ2-2; TRBD1 is a possible D gene (5 bases). Trimming took 0 bases from V and 0 from J, leaving 9 bases between them. Germline loops: CDR1 SGHDT, CDR2 YYEEEE. There are 16 residues in the CDR3.

The chain couples TRBV7-2 to TRBJ1-6; D might be TRBD1 (5 bases). This CDR3 has 13 residues. The V and J ends lost 0 bases and 13 bases respectively, with 10 bases between them. Germline values: CDR1 SGHTA, CDR2 FQGNSA. CDR3 DNA sequence: TGTGCCAGCAGCTTAGCGGAAGGGGCTCCCCTCCACTTT. Translating gives CASSLAEGAPLHF.

V and J are TRBV7-8 and TRBJ2-2, with D perhaps TRBD2 (5 bases). The CDR3 consists of 14 residues. Between the trimmed V and J ends, which lost 3 bases and 6 bases, there was a span of 11 bases. Germline V gene lookup returns CDR1 SGHVS and CDR2 FQNEAQ. The CDR3 reads CASSFTMGAGELFF. The CDR3 DNA sequence: TGTGCCAGCAGCTTCACGATGGGAGCCGGGGAGCTGTTTTTT.

The chain links TRBV19 to TRBJ1-2; 8 bases match TRBD1. The CDR3 covers 14 residues. The germline V gene has CDR1 LNHDA and CDR2 SQIVND (reference sequence). The ends lost 4 bases at V and 5 bases at J; junction bases unmatched: 6. The CDR3 DNA sequence: TGTGCCAGTAGTACGACAGGGGAAGGGTATGGCTACACCTTC. Translation gives CASSTTGEGYGYTF.

The rearrangement joins TRBV11-2 to TRBJ2-7; tentative D call: TRBD2 (5 bases). This CDR3 has 13 amino acids. V gave up 3 bases and J gave up 3 bases, with 9 bases separating them. CDR1 and CDR2 from the germline V gene are SGHAT and FQNNGV. For the CDR3, the DNA is TGTGCCAGCAGCTTTGAGGGTGGCTACGAGCAGTACTTC. Protein product: CASSFEGGYEQYF.

This clone came up a few times. This chain connects TRBV7-8 to TRBJ2-3; 9 bases are a match to TRBD2. The CDR3 is 17 amino acids. The germline gives CDR1 SGHVS, CDR2 FQNEAQ. Losses at the gene ends were 3 bases for V and 0 bases for J; bases not matched to a gene: 7. CDR3 sequence reads: CASSFLAGLTSTDTQYF. CDR3 nucleotides: TGTGCCAGCAGCTTCCTAGCGGGATTGACTAGCACAGATACGCAGTATTTT.

The genes are TRBV28 and TRBJ2-2; 7 bases are a match to TRBD1. Germline trimming cut 6 bases from V and 2 bases from J; bases unmatched to any gene: 6. Germline CDR1 is MDHEN and CDR2 is SYDVKM. The CDR3 runs 15 residues. The CDR3 coding sequence is TGTGCCAGCAGCCACCGACAGGGTAACACCGGGGAGCTGTTTTTT. Translation: CASSHRQGNTGELFF.

This rearrangement joins TRBV28 to TRBJ2-3; D possibly corresponds to TRBD2 (6 bases). Trimming took off 6 bases at V and 3 bases at J, with 19 bases between the two ends. The length of the CDR3 is 16 residues. Germline V CDR1 and CDR2: MDHEN, SYDVKM. CDR3 sequence (DNA): TGTGCCAGCAGGTTAGGAGGGAGTCTCGGGACAGATACGCAGTATTTT. Translation gives CASRLGGSLGTDTQYF.

The chain uses TRBV28 and TRBJ2-6, with D perhaps matching TRBD2 (5 bases). The CDR3 has 17 amino acids. The ends were cut back, 6 bases at V and 0 bases at J, with 15 bases in the middle. Germline-derived CDR1 and CDR2 are MDHEN and SYDVKM. The CDR3: CASSPRGLFSGANVLTF. CDR3 nucleotides: TGTGCCAGCAGCCCCCGGGGTCTCTTCTCTGGGGCCAACGTCCTGACTTTC.

The chain couples TRBV21-1 to TRBJ1-1. TRBV21-1 is assigned pseudogene status. The CDR3 loop spans 15 amino acids. For the CDR3, the DNA is TGTGCCAGCACCGAAACGGAGGGCCAAAACACTGAAGCTTTCTTT. Translation gives CASTETEGQNTEAFF.

The J gene is TRBJ2-2, the V gene TRBV7-2; 7 positions agree with TRBD2. CDR1 and CDR2 from the germline V gene are SGHTA and FQGNSA. Germline trimming cut 4 bases from V and 6 bases from J; bases unmatched to any gene: 5. The CDR3 consists of 14 residues. The CDR3 loop reads CASSYGGGAGELFF. CDR3 bases: TGTGCCAGCAGCTACGGGGGAGGGGCCGGGGAGCTGTTTTTT. Combining the CDR3 with reference TRBV7-2 and TRBJ2-2 gives the whole variable domain GAGVSQSPSNKVTEKGKDVELRCDPISGHTALYWYRQSLGQGLEFLIYFQGNSAPDKSGLPSDRFSAERTGGSVSTLTIQRTQQEDSAVYLCASSYGGGAGELFFGEGSRLTVL.

Worth noting for this clone: Other DNA sequences in the sample encode the same CDR3. The J gene is TRBJ2-1, the V gene TRBV19; D is unresolved. V was pared by 3 bases and J by 6 bases, with 3 bases between. CDR1 LNHDA and CDR2 SQIVND come from the germline V gene (reference sequence). This CDR3 comprises 11 residues. The CDR3 DNA reads as TGTGCCAGTAGTATTCGCAATGAGCAGTTCTTC. Protein: CASSIRNEQFF. Variable domain in full (rest from reference TRBV19 and TRBJ2-1): DGGITQSPKYLFRKEGQNVTLSCEQNLNHDAMYWYRQDPGQGLRLIYYSQIVNDFQKGDIAEGYSVSREKKESFPLTVTSAQKNPTAFYLCASSIRNEQFFGPGTRLTVL.

The chain uses TRBV24-1 and TRBJ1-2, with D possibly being TRBD1 (5 bases). The CDR3 spans 13 residues. The ends were cut back, 5 bases at V and 6 bases at J, with 12 bases in the middle. Germline V gene sequence: CDR1 KGHDR, CDR2 SFDVKD. CDR3 bases: TGTGCCACCAGTGGCCAGGGCCTTGATGGCTACACCTTC. Translation gives CATSGQGLDGYTF.

A few counts support this clone. The V and J genes are TRBV7-9 and TRBJ1-2; TRBD1 matches 7 bases. The CDR3 runs 12 residues. The germline gives CDR1 SEHNR, CDR2 FQNEAQ (reference sequence). After removal of 1 base from V and 10 bases from J, the junction contained 3 bases not matched to a gene. This chain's CDR3 is CASSLEGASYTF. DNA for the CDR3: TGTGCCAGCAGCTTAGAGGGGGCCTCCTACACCTTC.

The rearrangement uses TRBV5-1 and TRBJ2-3; maybe TRBD2 (6 bases). Per the germline V gene, CDR1 is SGHRS and CDR2 is YFSETQ. The CDR3 is 11 residues long. Trimming stripped 4 bases from V and 6 bases from J, with 6 bases between. The CDR3 bases are TGCGCCAGCAGCCGGGAGGATACGCAGTATTTT. This sequence encodes CASSREDTQYF.

The rearrangement joins TRBV11-3 to TRBJ2-2; D is perhaps TRBD2 (6 bases). V lost 5 bases and J lost 6, with 13 bases in between. This CDR3 has 14 residues. Germline V CDR1 and CDR2: SGHNT, YENEEA. As DNA, the CDR3 is TGTGCCAGCAGCGTCCAGGGAGGTGCCGGGGAGCTGTTTTTT. Its protein is CASSVQGGAGELFF.

V gene TRBV5-1 combines with J gene TRBJ1-1; D perhaps matches TRBD1 (6 bases). Trimming left V 4 bases short and J 4 bases short, with 20 bases between. CDR1 is SGHRS and CDR2 is YFSETQ in the germline V gene. CDR3 length equals 16 residues. The CDR3 DNA reads TGCGCCAGCAGCCCCGAGGGGGGGGGCCTAAGCACTGAAGCTTTCTTT. Its translation is CASSPEGGGLSTEAFF.

A single count supports this clone. The rearrangement joins TRBV9 to TRBJ1-2, with 7 bases matching TRBD1. The CDR3 is 14 amino acids. With V trimmed by 4 bases and J by 2 bases, 5 bases remained unmatched. Germline V gene data show CDR1 as SGDLS and CDR2 as YYNGEE. The DNA for the CDR3 is TGTGCCAGCAGCCCGACAGGGAGGAACTATGGCTACACCTTC. Amino acid sequence: CASSPTGRNYGYTF.

The chain combines TRBV5-4 with TRBJ2-6; 8 nucleotides agree with TRBD1. Germline V gene data show CDR1 as SGHNT and CDR2 as YYREEE (reference sequence). The CDR3 is 19 amino acids. J lost 4 bases, V lost 1 base, and 13 bases had no gene match. CDR3 region: CASSLSGVRGLPGANVLTF. The CDR3 nucleotides read TGTGCCAGCAGCTTGTCCGGTGTCAGGGGGCTCCCCGGGGCCAACGTCCTGACTTTC.

The chain employs TRBV6-6 and TRBJ2-2; 7 bases align to TRBD2. The V and J ends lost 3 bases and 5 bases, in that order; junction bases with no gene match: 6. The CDR3 is made up of 15 amino acids. CDR1 and CDR2 (germline): MNHNY, SVGAGI (reference sequence). CDR3 region: CASSYPGLQTGELFF. DNA of the CDR3: TGTGCCAGCAGTTATCCGGGACTACAAACCGGGGAGCTGTTTTTT.

The chain combines TRBV12-5 with TRBJ2-2, with 9 bases matching TRBD1. Trimming took 2 bases from V and 5 from J; bases not matched to a gene: 6. Germline V lookup: CDR1 LGHNT, CDR2 FRNRAP. CDR3 size: 16 residues. The CDR3, as DNA: TGTGCTAGTGGTTTGACCCGGACAGGGGATACCGGGGAGCTGTTTTTT. Its protein is CASGLTRTGDTGELFF.